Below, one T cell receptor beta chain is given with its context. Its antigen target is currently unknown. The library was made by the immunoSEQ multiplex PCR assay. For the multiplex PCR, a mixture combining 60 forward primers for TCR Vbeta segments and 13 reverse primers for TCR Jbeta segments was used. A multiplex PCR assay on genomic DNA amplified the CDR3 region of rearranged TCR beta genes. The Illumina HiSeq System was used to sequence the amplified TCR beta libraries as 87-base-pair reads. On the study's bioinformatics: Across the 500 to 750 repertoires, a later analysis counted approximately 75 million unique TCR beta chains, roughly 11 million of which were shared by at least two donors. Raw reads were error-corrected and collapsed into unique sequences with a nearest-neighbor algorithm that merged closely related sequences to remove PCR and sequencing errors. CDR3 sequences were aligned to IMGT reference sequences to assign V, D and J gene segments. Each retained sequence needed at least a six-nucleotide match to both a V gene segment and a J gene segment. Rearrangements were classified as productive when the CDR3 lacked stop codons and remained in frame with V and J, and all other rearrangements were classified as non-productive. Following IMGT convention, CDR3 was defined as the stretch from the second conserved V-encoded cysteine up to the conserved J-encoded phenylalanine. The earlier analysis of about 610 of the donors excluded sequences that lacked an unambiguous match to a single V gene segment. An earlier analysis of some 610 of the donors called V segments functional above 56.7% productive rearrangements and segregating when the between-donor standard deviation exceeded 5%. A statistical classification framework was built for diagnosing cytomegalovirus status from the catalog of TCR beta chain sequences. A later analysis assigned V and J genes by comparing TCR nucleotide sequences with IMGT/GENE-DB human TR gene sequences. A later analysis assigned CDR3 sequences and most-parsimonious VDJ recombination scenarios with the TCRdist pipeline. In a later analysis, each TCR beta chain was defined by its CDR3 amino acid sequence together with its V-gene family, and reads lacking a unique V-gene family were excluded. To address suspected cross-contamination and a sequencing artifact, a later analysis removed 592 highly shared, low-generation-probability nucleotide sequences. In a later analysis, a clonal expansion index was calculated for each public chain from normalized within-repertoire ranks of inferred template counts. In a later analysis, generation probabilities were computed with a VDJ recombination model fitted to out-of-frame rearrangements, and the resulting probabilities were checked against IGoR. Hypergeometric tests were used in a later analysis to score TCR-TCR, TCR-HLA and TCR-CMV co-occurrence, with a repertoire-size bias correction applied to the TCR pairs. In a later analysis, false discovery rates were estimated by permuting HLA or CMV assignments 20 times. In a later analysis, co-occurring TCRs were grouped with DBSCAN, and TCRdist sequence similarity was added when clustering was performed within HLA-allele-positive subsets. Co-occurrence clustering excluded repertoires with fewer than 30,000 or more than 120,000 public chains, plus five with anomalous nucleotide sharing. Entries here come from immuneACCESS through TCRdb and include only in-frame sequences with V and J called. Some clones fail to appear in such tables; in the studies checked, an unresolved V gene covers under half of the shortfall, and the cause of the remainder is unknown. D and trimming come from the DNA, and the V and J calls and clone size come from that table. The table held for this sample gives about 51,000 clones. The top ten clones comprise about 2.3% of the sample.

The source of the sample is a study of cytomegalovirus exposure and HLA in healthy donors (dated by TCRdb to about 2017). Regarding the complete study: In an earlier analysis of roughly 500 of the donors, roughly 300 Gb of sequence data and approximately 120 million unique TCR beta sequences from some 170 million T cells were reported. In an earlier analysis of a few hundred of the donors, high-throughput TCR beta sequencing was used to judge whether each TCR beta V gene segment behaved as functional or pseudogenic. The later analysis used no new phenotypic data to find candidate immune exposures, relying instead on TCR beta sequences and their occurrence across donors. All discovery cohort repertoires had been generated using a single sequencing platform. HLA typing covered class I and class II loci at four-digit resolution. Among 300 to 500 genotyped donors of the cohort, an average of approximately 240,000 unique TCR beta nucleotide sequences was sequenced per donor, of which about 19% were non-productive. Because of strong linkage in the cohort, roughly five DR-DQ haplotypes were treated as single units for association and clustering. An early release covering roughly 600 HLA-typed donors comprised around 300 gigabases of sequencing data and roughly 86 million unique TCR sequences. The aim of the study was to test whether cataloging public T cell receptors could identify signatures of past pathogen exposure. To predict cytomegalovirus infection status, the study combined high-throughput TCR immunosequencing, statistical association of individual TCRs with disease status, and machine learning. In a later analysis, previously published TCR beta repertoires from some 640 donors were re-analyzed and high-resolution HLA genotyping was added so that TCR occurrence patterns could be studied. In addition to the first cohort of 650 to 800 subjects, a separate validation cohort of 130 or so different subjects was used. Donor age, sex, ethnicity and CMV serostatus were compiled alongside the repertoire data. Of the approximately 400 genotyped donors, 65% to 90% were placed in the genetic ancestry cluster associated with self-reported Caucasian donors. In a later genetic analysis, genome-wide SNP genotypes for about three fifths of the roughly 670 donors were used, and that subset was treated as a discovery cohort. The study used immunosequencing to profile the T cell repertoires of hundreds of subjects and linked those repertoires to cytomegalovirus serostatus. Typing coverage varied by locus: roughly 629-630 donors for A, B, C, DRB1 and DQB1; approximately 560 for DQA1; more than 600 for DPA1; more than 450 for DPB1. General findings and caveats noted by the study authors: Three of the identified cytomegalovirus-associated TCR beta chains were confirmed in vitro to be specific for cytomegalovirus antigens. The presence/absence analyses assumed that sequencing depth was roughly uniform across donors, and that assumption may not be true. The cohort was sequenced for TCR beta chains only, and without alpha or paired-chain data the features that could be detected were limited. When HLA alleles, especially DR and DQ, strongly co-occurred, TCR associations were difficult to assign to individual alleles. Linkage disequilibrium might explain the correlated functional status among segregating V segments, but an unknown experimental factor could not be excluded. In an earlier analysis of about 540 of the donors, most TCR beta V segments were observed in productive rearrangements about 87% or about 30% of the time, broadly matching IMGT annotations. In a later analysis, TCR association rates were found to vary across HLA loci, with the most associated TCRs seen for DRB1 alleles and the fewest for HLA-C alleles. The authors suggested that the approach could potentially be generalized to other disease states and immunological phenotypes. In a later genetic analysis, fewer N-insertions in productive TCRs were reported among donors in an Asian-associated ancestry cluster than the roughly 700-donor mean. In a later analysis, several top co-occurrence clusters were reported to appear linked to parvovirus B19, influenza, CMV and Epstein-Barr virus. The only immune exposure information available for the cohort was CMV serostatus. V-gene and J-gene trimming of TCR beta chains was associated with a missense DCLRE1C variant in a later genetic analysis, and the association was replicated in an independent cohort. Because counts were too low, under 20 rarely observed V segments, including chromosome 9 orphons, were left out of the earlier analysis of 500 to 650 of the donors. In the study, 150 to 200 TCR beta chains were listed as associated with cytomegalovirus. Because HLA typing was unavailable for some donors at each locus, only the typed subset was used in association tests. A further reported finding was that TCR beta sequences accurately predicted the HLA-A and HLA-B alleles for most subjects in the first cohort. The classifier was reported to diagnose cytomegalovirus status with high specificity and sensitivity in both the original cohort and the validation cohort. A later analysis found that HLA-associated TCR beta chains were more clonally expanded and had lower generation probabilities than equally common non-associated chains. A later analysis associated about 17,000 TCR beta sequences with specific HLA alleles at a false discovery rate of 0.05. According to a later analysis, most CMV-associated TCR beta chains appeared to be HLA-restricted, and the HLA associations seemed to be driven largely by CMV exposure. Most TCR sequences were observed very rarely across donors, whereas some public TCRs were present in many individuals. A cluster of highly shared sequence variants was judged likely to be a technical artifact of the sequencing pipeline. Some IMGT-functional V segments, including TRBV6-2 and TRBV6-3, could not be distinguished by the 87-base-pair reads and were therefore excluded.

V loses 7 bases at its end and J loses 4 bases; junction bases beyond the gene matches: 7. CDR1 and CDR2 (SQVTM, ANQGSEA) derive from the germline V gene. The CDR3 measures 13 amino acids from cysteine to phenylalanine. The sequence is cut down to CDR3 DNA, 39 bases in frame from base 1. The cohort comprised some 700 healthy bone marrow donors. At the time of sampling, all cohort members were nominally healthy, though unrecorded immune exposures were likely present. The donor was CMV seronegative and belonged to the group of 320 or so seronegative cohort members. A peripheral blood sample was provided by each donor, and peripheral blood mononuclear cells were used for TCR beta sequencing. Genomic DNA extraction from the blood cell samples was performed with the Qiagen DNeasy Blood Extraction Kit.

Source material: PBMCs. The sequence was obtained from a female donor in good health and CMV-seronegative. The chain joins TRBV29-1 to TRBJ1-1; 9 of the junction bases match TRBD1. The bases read TGCAGCGCGGGACAGGGAAGGGGCACTGAAGCTTTCTTT. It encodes CSAGQGRGTEAFF.